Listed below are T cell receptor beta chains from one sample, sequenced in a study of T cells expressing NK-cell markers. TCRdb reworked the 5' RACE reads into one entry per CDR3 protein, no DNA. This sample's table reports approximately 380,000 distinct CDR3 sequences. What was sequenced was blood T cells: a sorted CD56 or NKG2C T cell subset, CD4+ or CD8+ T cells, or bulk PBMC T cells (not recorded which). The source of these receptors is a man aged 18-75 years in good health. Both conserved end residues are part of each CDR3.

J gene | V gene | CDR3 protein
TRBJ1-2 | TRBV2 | CASSGDSGGGYTF
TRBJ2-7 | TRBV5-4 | CASYSYAGSYEQYF
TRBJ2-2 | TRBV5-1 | CASSPLSLRSGELFF
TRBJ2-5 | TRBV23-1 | CASSPLPAGMKTQYF
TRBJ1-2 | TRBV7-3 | CASSQGPGGGGYTF
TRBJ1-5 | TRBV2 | CASAGARGHNQPQHF
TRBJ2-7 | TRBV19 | CASSLPDRGYEQYF
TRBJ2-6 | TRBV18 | CASSVNDKRGSGANVLTF
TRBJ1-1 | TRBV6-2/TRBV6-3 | CASSYSLTATEAFF
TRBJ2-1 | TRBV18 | CASSFTSGGHYNEQFF
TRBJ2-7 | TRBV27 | CASSMIGGGPFVNYEQYF
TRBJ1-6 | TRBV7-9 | CASSRQGVAALHF
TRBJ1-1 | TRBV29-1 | CSVRFMNTEAFF
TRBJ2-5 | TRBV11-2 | CASSLAHNFRGETQYF
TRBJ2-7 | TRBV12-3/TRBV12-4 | CASGGGTGLSYEQYF
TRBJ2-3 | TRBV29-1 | CSHRDRVRDTQYF
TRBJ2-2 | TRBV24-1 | CATSDIWQSTGELFF
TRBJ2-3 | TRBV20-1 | CSARLAGARLGDTQYF
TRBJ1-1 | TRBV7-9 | CASSRPGQNTEAFF
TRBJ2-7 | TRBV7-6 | CASSKTTTYEQYF
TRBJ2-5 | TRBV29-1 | CSVDVLAEYQETQYF
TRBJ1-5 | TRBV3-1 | CASSQETGNQPQHF
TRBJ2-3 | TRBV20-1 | CSSFTLQSTDTQYF
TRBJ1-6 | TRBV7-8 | CASSTWGTRSPLHF
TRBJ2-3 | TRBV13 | CASSSTPGTSGGDTQYF
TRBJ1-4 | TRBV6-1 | CASSRTGEMAKLFF
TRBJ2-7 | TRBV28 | CASSPRDGYTYEQYF